What follows describes a single T cell receptor beta chain. Its cognate antigen is unknown. The data stem from a study of TIL therapy for anti-PD-1-resistant metastatic lung cancer. Overall study context: Tumors were harvested before any PD-1/PD-L1 blockade. Notes on the study in general: Infused TIL clonotypes partially replaced the baseline blood repertoire, then decayed over months.

V was pared by 8 bases and J by 0 bases, with 14 bases between. CDR3 length equals 15 residues. Sequencing used immunoSEQ v3. Sequencing depth was 1.9 million or so read pairs for survey level, roughly 4.5-6.5 million for deep. Libraries were prepared by immunoSEQ multiplex PCR; TCRdb keeps only in-frame clonotypes and omits some of them. The sample holds about 50,000 clones, approximately 86% seen once. Time point of the sample: pre-treatment sample, taken before nivolumab and TIL therapy. The receptor was derived from a person aged 25-85 years with non-small cell lung cancer. The chain carries TRBV6-7 and TRBJ1-3; unclear D gene. TRBV6-7 carries the ORF label, with uncertain function. Sequences were derived from blood, sampled at baseline. CDR3 bases: TGTGCCAGCCTTCAAAGGGTAAACTCTGGAAACACCATATATTTT. Translation: CASLQRVNSGNTIYF.